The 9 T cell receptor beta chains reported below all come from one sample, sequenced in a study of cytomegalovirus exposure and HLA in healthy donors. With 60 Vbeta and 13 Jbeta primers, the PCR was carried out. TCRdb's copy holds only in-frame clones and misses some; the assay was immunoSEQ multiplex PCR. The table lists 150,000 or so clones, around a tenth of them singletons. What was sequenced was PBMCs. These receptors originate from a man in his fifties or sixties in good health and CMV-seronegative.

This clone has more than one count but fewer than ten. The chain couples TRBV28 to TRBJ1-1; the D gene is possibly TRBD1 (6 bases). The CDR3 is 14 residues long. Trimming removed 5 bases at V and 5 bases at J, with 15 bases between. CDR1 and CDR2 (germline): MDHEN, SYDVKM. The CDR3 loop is CASSARGARTEAFF. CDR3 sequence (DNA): TGTGCCAGCAGTGCTCGGGGGGCCCGGACTGAAGCTTTCTTT. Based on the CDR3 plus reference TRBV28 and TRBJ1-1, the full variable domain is DVKVTQSSRYLVKRTGEKVFLECVQDMDHENMFWYRQDPGLGLRLIYFSYDVKMKEKGDIPEGYSVSREKKERFSLILESASTNQTSMYLCASSARGARTEAFFGQGTRLTVV.

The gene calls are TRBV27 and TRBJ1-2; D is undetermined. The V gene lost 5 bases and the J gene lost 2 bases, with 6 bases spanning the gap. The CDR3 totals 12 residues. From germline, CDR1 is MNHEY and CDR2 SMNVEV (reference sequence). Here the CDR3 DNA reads TGTGCCAGCAGTACGGGAAACTATGGCTACACCTTC. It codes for CASSTGNYGYTF.

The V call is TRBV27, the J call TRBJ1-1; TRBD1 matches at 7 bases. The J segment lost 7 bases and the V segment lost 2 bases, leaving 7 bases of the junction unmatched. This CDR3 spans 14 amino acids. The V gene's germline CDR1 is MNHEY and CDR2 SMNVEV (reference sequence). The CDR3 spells CASSLSRAGGEAFF. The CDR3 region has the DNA TGTGCCAGCAGTTTAAGTCGGGCAGGGGGTGAAGCTTTCTTT.

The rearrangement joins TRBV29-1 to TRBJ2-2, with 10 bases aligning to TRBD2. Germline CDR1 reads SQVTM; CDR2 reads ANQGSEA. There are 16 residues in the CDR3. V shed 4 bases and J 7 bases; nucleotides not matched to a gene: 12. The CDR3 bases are TGCAGCGTTGGTATGCAGCGGGAGGGCCGAATCGGGGAGCTGTTTTTT. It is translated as CSVGMQREGRIGELFF.

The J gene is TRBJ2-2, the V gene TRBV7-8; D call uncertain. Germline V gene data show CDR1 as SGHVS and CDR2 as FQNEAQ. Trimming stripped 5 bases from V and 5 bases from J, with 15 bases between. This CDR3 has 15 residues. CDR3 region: CASSPGWVETGELFF. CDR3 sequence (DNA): TGTGCCAGCAGCCCCGGGTGGGTAGAGACCGGGGAGCTGTTTTTT. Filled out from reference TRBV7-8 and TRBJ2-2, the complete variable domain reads GAGVSQSPRYKVAKRGQDVALRCDPISGHVSLFWYQQALGQGPEFLTYFQNEAQLDKSGLPSDRFFAERPEGSVSTLKIQRTQQEDSAVYLCASSPGWVETGELFFGEGSRLTVL.

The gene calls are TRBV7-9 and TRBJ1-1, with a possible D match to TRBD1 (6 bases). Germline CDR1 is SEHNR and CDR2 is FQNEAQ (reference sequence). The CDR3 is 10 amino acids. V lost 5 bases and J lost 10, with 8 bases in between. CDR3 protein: CASSGGPAFF. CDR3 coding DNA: TGTGCCAGCAGCGGGGGCCCAGCTTTCTTT. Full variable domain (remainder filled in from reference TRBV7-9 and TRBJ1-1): DTGVSQNPRHKITKRGQNVTFRCDPISEHNRLYWYRQTLGQGPEFLTYFQNEAQLEKSRLLSDRFSAERPKGSFSTLEIQRTEQGDSAMYLCASSGGPAFFGQGTRLTVV.

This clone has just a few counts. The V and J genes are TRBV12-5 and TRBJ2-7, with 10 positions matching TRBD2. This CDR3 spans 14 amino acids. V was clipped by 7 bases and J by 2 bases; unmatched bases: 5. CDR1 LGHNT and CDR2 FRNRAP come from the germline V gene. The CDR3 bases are TGTGCTAGTGCCGTGAGCGGGGGGGCCTACGAGCAGTACTTC. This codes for CASAVSGGAYEQYF.

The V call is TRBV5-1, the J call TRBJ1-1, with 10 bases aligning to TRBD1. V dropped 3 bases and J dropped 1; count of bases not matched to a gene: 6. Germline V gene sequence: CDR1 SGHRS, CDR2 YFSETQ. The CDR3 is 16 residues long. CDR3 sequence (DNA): TGCGCCAGCAGCTGGGGGACAGGGGTGTCGAACACTGAAGCTTTCTTT. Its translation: CASSWGTGVSNTEAFF.

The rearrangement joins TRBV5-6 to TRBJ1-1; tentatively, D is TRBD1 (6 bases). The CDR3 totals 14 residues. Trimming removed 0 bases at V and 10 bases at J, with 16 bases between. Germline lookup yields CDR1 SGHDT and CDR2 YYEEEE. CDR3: CASSLVGTNRAAFF. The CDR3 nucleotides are TGTGCCAGCAGCTTGGTGGGGACCAACAGGGCAGCTTTCTTT.